These T cell receptor beta chains were read from a single sample in a study of molecular identifiers for immune sequencing clone quantification. TCRdb called the PCR reads again in MiXCR, with one record for every CDR3 protein. The table has about 640,000 distinct CDR3 sequences, just under 20% seen once; the top ten hold 0.85%. The sequenced sample was naive CD8+ T cells from blood, with Jurkat cell RNA spiked in. All receptors derive from a human donor in good health. Some libraries in this study had Jurkat cell RNA spiked in. Both conserved end residues are part of each CDR3. The D gene is left open where the match is weak. Clone size, where shown, is once, few, many, or a class for clones that have expanded.

len: 17
abundance: many
j_gene: TRBJ2-2
d_gene: TRBD2
v_gene: TRBV5-5
CDR3nt: TGTGCCAGCAGCCCTCTTTCACTAGCGATGAACACCGGGGAGCTGTTTTTT
CDR3aa: CASSPLSLAMNTGELFF

len: 14
abundance: many
j_gene: TRBJ2-1
d_gene: TRBD2
v_gene: TRBV19
CDR3nt: TGTGCCAGTAGTATAGTACTAGCGGACAATGAGCAGTTCTTC
CDR3aa: CASSIVLADNEQFF

len: 12
abundance: many
j_gene: TRBJ2-3
d_gene: .
v_gene: TRBV5-4
CDR3nt: TGTGCCAGCAGCCCTGTGCCGGATACGCAGTATTTT
CDR3aa: CASSPVPDTQYF

len: 13
abundance: .
j_gene: TRBJ2-7
d_gene: TRBD2
v_gene: TRBV7-9
CDR3nt: TGTGCCAGCGGCTCGGGACTACCTTACGAGCAGTACTTC
CDR3aa: CASGSGLPYEQYF

len: 15
abundance: few
j_gene: TRBJ2-1
d_gene: .
v_gene: TRBV12-3/TRBV12-4
CDR3nt: TGTGCCAGCAGCCTCCAGTTACCCCATGGGAATGAGCAGTTCTTC
CDR3aa: CASSLQLPHGNEQFF

len: 12
abundance: few
j_gene: TRBJ1-4
d_gene: .
v_gene: TRBV30
CDR3nt: TGTGCCTGGGACACTGGTGATGAAAAACTGTTTTTT
CDR3aa: CAWDTGDEKLFF

len: 13
abundance: .
j_gene: TRBJ2-3
d_gene: .
v_gene: TRBV30
CDR3nt: TGTGCCTGGAGTAGGGTGACCAAAGATACGCAGTATTTT
CDR3aa: CAWSRVTKDTQYF

len: 12
abundance: many
j_gene: TRBJ1-6
d_gene: .
v_gene: TRBV6-1
CDR3nt: TGTGCCAGCAGGGGCGGGAATTCACCCCTCCACTTT
CDR3aa: CASRGGNSPLHF

len: 13
abundance: many
j_gene: TRBJ2-7
d_gene: .
v_gene: TRBV28
CDR3nt: TGTGCCAGCAGCCCCGACATGGGGAACGAGCAGTACTTC
CDR3aa: CASSPDMGNEQYF

len: 16
abundance: few
j_gene: TRBJ2-1
d_gene: .
v_gene: TRBV7-8
CDR3nt: TGTGCCAGCGCTAGGTACAGGGAGCTATCCTACAATGAGCAGTTCTTC
CDR3aa: CASARYRELSYNEQFF

len: 16
abundance: many
j_gene: TRBJ2-7
d_gene: TRBD2
v_gene: TRBV20-1
CDR3nt: TGCAGTGCGCCACAACTAGCGGGGGGACCTGAGGTCGAGCAGTACTTC
CDR3aa: CSAPQLAGGPEVEQYF

len: 18
abundance: many
j_gene: TRBJ2-5
d_gene: TRBD2
v_gene: TRBV12-3/TRBV12-4
CDR3nt: TGTGCCAGCAGCTTATATGGCGCCACCGGGACTAGCGGGGAGACCCAGTACTTC
CDR3aa: CASSLYGATGTSGETQYF

len: 13
abundance: few
j_gene: TRBJ2-1
d_gene: TRBD1
v_gene: TRBV4-3
CDR3nt: TGCGCCAGCAGCGGGACAGGGGACAATGAGCAGTTCTTC
CDR3aa: CASSGTGDNEQFF

len: 14
abundance: many
j_gene: TRBJ2-7
d_gene: TRBD2
v_gene: TRBV20-1
CDR3nt: TGCAGTGGCAAACTAGCGGGAGGGCCCCCCGAGCAGTACTTC
CDR3aa: CSGKLAGGPPEQYF

len: 21
abundance: few
j_gene: TRBJ1-5
d_gene: .
v_gene: TRBV21-1
CDR3nt: TGTGCCAGCAGCAAATATGATCGGACAGCCACACATGGGCATAGCAATCAGCCCCAGCATTTT
CDR3aa: CASSKYDRTATHGHSNQPQHF

len: 18
abundance: .
j_gene: TRBJ1-6
d_gene: TRBD1
v_gene: TRBV27
CDR3nt: TGTGCCAGCAGTTTCGGGACAGGGGGCTTGTCCTATAATTCACCCCTCCACTTT
CDR3aa: CASSFGTGGLSYNSPLHF

len: 13
abundance: many
j_gene: TRBJ2-4
d_gene: .
v_gene: TRBV20-1
CDR3nt: TGCAGTGCTAGAGGGGGCTTTCCAAACATTCAGTACTTC
CDR3aa: CSARGGFPNIQYF

len: 15
abundance: many
j_gene: TRBJ2-5
d_gene: .
v_gene: TRBV9
CDR3nt: TGTGCCAGCAGCGCCCAACAGGGAGTCCAAGAGACCCAGTACTTC
CDR3aa: CASSAQQGVQETQYF

len: 17
abundance: few
j_gene: TRBJ2-1
d_gene: .
v_gene: TRBV7-3
CDR3nt: TGTGCCAGCAGCTCGGATAGCGGACTGAGCTCCTACAATGAGCAGTTCTTC
CDR3aa: CASSSDSGLSSYNEQFF

len: 15
abundance: .
j_gene: TRBJ2-1
d_gene: TRBD1
v_gene: TRBV11-3
CDR3nt: TGTGCCAGCGGCTCGGACAGGGGGCCCTACAATGAGCAGTTCTTC
CDR3aa: CASGSDRGPYNEQFF

len: 11
abundance: many
j_gene: TRBJ1-1
d_gene: .
v_gene: TRBV20-1
CDR3nt: TGCAGTGGGCAGGGTAACGCTGAAGCTTTCTTT
CDR3aa: CSGQGNAEAFF

len: 14
abundance: few
j_gene: TRBJ2-5
d_gene: .
v_gene: TRBV14
CDR3nt: TGTGCCAGCAGCCAAGGCCAGTTTGGGGAGACCCAGTACTTC
CDR3aa: CASSQGQFGETQYF

len: 14
abundance: few
j_gene: TRBJ1-1
d_gene: .
v_gene: TRBV7-9
CDR3nt: TGTGCCAGCACCGAAACGGGAAAGAACACTGAAGCTTTCTTT
CDR3aa: CASTETGKNTEAFF

len: 9
abundance: many
j_gene: TRBJ1-5
d_gene: .
v_gene: TRBV6-2/TRBV6-3
CDR3nt: TGTGCCAGCGGTCAGCCCCAGCATTTT
CDR3aa: CASGQPQHF

len: 14
abundance: many
j_gene: TRBJ2-7
d_gene: .
v_gene: TRBV5-1
CDR3nt: TGCGCCAGCAGCGCGACCCGGGAAGGGCGGGAGCAGTACTTC
CDR3aa: CASSATREGREQYF

len: 14
abundance: many
j_gene: TRBJ1-1
d_gene: TRBD1
v_gene: TRBV28
CDR3nt: TGTGCCAGCAGTTTTCGGGGACAGGGAGTGGAAGCTTTCTTT
CDR3aa: CASSFRGQGVEAFF

len: 12
abundance: many
j_gene: TRBJ2-1
d_gene: .
v_gene: TRBV6-2/TRBV6-3
CDR3nt: TGTGCCAGCAGTATCTTAAGGGGGGAGCAGTTCTTC
CDR3aa: CASSILRGEQFF

len: 16
abundance: .
j_gene: TRBJ2-5
d_gene: .
v_gene: TRBV20-1
CDR3nt: TGCAGTGCTAGTAGCCCGGACGTGATTGGGAAAGAGACCCAGTACTTC
CDR3aa: CSASSPDVIGKETQYF